This T cell receptor beta chain was obtained from a study of CXCR3-negative and CXCR3-positive naive CD8 T cells. Study-level background: Collectively, the libraries yielded 140 million or so TRB reads in total, at about 1.5 +/- 0.3 million per library.

Overall study findings and caveats: Naive cells positive for CXCR3 carried more hydrophobic TRB CDR3s than CXCR3-negative ones.

CDR1 and CDR2 (germline): SGDLS, YYNGEE. The CDR3 is made up of 16 amino acids. As concerns this clonotype: Its antigen is currently unknown.

Libraries of TRB cDNA were made by 5' RACE and carried UMIs. One entry per CDR3 protein, without DNA, is what TCRdb gives after re-calling the 5' RACE reads. This listing includes roughly 130,000 distinct CDR3 sequences. The V and J genes are TRBV9 and TRBJ2-1; TCRdb's assignment of TRBD2 cannot be checked, as there is no DNA. Material for sequencing was naive CXCR3+ CD8+ T cells from blood. The sample's subset: CD45RO-CCR7+CD27+CD95- naive CD8+ T cells expressing CXCR3 (TNR3+). The sequence derives from a human donor in good health. Some clones in this sample may be carry-over from other donors' samples. The CDR3 region is CASSARDFPSYNEQFF.